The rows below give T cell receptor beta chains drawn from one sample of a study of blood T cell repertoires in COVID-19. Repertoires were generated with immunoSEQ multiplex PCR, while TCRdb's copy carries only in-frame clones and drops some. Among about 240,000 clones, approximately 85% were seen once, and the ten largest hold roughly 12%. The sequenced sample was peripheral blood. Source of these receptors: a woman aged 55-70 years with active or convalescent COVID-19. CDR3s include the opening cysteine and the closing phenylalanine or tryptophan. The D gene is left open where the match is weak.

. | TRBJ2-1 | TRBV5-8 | CATLWDGGYNEQFF
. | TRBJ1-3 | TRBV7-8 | CASSSIHSGNTIYF
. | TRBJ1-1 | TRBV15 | CATSLQGREGTEAFF
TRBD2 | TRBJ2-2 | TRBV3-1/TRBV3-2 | CASSPSGGGELFF
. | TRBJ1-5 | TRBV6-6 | CASSYSVQGSQPQHF
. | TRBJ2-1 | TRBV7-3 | CASSLSAVDNEQFF
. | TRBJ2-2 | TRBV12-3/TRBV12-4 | CASSFTRSGELFF
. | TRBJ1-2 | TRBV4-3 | CASSQDLGQGGPNYGYTF
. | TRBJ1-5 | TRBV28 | CASSLGLRGGDNQPQHF
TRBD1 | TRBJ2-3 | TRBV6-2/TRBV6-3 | CASSYGQGGTDTQYF
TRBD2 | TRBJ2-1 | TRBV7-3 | CASSLVAGPNEQFF
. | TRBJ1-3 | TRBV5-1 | CASSLGSSGNTIYF
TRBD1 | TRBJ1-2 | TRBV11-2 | CASSSGQGYGYTF
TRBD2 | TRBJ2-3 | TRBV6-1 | CASSGKRGRSTDTQYF
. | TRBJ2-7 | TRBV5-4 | CASTPLPTGTEQYF
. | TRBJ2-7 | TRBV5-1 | CASSHRQGGYEQYF
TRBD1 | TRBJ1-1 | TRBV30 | CAWSGGGSAEAFF
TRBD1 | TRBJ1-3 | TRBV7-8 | CASSLAWTGHRGNTIYF
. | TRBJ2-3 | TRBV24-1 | CATSDRLADTQYF
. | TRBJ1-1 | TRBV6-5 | CASSSQSPPVTEAFF
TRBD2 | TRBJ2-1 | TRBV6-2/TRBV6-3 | CASSYLAGAYNEQFF
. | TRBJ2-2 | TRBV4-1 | CASSSTGAGELFF
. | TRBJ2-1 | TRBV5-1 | CASSRDTNNEQFF
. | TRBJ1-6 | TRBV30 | CAWTVYENSPLHF
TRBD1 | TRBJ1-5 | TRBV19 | CASRGGEGNQPQHF
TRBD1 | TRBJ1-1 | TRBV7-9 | CASRRIGTGEGLTEAFF
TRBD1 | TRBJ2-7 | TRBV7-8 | CASSLASGGGYEQYF
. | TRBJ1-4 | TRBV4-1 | CASSQAQPGELFF
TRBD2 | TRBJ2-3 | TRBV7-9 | CASSLAGTSGGEATDTQYF
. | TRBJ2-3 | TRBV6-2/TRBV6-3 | CASSLGTSATQYF
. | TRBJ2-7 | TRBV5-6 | CASSSTGLKEGYEQYF
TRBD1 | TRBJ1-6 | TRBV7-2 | CASSASGTGLNSPLHF
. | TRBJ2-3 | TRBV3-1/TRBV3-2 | CASSHYGRGATDTQYF
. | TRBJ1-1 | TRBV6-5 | CASTMDRNTEAFF
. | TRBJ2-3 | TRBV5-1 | CASSVQGRTDTQYF
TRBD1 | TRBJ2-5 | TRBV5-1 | CASSLGQGYQETQYF
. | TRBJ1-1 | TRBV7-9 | CASSIPGVRTEAFF
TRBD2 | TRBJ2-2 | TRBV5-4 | CASRDGTSGGLNTGELFF
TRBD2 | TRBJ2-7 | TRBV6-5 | CASSYSTSGGSYEQYF
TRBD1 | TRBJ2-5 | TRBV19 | CASSIRDRGRLETQYF